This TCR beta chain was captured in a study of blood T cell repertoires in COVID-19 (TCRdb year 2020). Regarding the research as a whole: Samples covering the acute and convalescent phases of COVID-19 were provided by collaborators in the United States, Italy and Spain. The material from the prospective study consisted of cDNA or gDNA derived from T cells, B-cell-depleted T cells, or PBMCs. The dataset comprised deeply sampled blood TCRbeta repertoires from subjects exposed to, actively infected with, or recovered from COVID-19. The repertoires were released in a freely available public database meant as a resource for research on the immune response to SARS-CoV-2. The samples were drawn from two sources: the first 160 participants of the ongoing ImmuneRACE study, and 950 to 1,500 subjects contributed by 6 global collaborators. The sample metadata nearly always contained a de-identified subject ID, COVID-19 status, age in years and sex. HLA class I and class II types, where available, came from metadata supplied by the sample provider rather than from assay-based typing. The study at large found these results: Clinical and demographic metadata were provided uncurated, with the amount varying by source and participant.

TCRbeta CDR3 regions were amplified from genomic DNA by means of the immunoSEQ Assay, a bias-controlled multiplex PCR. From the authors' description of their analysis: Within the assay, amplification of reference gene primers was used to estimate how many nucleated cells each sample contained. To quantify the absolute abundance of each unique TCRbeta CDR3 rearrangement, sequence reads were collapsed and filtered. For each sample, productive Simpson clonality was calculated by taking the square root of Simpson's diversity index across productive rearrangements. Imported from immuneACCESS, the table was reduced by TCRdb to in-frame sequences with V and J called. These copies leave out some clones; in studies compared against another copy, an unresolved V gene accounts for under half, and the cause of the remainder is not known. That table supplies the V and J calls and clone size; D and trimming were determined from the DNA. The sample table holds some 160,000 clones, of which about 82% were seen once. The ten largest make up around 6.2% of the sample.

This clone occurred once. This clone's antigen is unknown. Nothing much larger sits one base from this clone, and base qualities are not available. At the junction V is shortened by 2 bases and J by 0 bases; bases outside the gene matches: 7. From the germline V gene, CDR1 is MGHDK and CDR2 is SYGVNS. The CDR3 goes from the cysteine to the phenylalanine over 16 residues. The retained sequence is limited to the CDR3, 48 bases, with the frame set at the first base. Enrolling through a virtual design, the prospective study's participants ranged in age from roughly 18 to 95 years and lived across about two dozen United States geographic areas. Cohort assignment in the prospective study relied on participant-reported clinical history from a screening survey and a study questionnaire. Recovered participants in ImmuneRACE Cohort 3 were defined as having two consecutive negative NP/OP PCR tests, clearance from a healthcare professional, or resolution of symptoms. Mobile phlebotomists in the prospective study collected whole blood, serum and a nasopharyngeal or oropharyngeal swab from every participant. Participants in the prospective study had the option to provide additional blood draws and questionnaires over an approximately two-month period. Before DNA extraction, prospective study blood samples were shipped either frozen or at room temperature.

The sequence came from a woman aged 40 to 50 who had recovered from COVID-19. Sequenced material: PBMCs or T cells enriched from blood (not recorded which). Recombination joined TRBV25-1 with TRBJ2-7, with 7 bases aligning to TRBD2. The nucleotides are TGTGCCAGCAGTGAACACCCTAGCGGATACTCCTACGAGCAGTACTTC. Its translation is CASSEHPSGYSYEQYF.